The following is a T cell receptor (beta chain) sequence with its context. This sample is part of a study of PD-1 blockade in classical Hodgkin lymphoma. There are 13 residues in the CDR3. Profiled with immunoSEQ multiplex PCR; TCRdb holds only in-frame clones, not every one. The sample contains fewer than 15,000 clones, about 88% of which appear only once. With no exception, relapse followed autologous stem cell transplantation in all patients, and brentuximab vedotin exposure varied. The chain employs TRBV21-1 and TRBJ2-5; the table's D call, TRBD2, has no DNA check behind it. TRBV21-1 is labeled a pseudogene. The origin of this receptor is a human donor with classical Hodgkin lymphoma. Sequencing used peripheral blood mononuclear cells (PBMCs), obtained at baseline. The DNA of the CDR3 is TGTGCCAGCCAGCGGGGGGACCAAGAGACCCAGTACTTC. This gives the protein CASQRGDQETQYF.